A single sample gave rise to the 13 T cell receptor beta chains below, sequenced in a study of cytotoxic CD8 clonotypes in ibrutinib-treated CLL. Data came from immunoSEQ multiplex PCR; TCRdb stores just in-frame clones and leaves some out. This sample yields 150,000 or so clones, of which around nine tenths are seen a single time; 3% to 3.5% belongs to the top ten. The material was PBMCs, obtained at disease progression, from a patient treated with ibrutinib. The receptors here all came from a human donor with chronic lymphocytic leukemia.

The chain employs TRBV7-9 and TRBJ2-1, with 7 bases lining up with TRBD1. The CDR3 covers 12 residues. V lost 11 bases, J lost 3 bases, and 4 bases stayed unmatched. Per the germline V gene, CDR1 is SEHNR and CDR2 is FQNEAQ (reference sequence). In nucleotides, the CDR3 is TGTGCCGGGACAGCAGTCTACAATGAGCAGTTCTTC. Its translation: CAGTAVYNEQFF.

The chain couples TRBV18 to TRBJ2-7, with D perhaps matching TRBD1 or TRBD2 (5 bases each). The germline V gene has CDR1 KGHSH and CDR2 LQKENI. V lost 0 bases to trimming and J lost 7 bases, with 16 bases between them. The CDR3 totals 15 residues. CDR3 in amino acids: CASSPPSGPPGEQYF. The CDR3 DNA reads TGTGCCAGCTCACCACCGTCGGGACCCCCAGGGGAGCAGTACTTC.

The V call is TRBV28, the J call TRBJ2-7; D perhaps matches TRBD2 (6 bases). Trimming stripped 2 bases from V and 7 bases from J, with 30 bases between. Germline V gives CDR1 MDHEN, CDR2 SYDVKM. This CDR3 has 19 residues. CDR3 region: CASSLVGLTSGRPSWEQYF. As DNA, the CDR3 is TGTGCCAGCAGTTTAGTGGGACTGACCAGCGGCAGGCCCAGTTGGGAGCAGTACTTC.

The gene calls are TRBV19 and TRBJ2-5; TRBD1 agrees at 9 bases. The junction had 13 bases not matched to a gene; V was cut back by 3 bases and J by 5 bases. Germline V gene lookup returns CDR1 LNHDA and CDR2 SQIVND (reference sequence). CDR3 size: 17 residues. CDR3 residues: CASSMLGQGPLKETQYF. The CDR3 nucleotides read TGTGCCAGTAGTATGCTGGGACAGGGTCCTCTGAAGGAGACCCAGTACTTC.

The chain is built from TRBV28 and TRBJ1-2; D is uncertain. CDR1 is MDHEN, CDR2 SYDVKM, per germline. The CDR3 sequence is 14 residues long. V gave up 3 bases and J gave up 2 bases, with 10 bases separating them. CDR3 coding DNA: TGTGCCAGCAGTTTGGGGTCCTTGAACTATGGCTACACCTTC. It is translated as CASSLGSLNYGYTF.

The chain uses TRBV28 and TRBJ2-7; D is possibly TRBD2 (6 bases). CDR1 and CDR2 (germline): MDHEN, SYDVKM. Trimming stripped 7 bases from V and 4 bases from J, with 17 bases between. The CDR3 contains 14 residues. In DNA form, the CDR3 reads TGTGCCAGCACCCCCCCCGGGGCGGGATACGAGCAGTACTTC. Encoded protein: CASTPPGAGYEQYF.

The V call is TRBV28, the J call TRBJ2-7; D might be TRBD1 (5 bases). V gave up 3 bases and J gave up 3 bases, with 15 bases separating them. CDR1 MDHEN and CDR2 SYDVKM come from the germline V gene. The CDR3 runs to 15 residues. The CDR3 sequence: CASSFQSGFGYEQYF. The CDR3 DNA reads as TGTGCCAGCAGTTTTCAGTCAGGGTTCGGCTACGAGCAGTACTTC.

V gene TRBV4-2 combines with J gene TRBJ1-2, with 10 bases matching TRBD1. The J segment lost 7 bases and the V segment lost 3 bases, leaving 8 bases of the junction unmatched. Looked up from germline, CDR1 is LGHNA and CDR2 is YNFKEQ. This CDR3 spans 15 amino acids. For the CDR3, the DNA is TGTGCCAGCAGCCAGACAGGGGGCTGGAAATCTGGCTACACCTTC. Translated, it gives CASSQTGGWKSGYTF.

The V and J genes are TRBV28 and TRBJ2-2; 7 bases fit TRBD1. The V gene end was trimmed by 5 bases and the J gene end by 6 bases; junction bases not matched to a gene: 9. The germline CDR1 and CDR2 sequences are MDHEN and SYDVKM. The CDR3 length is 15 residues. The CDR3 region is CASSMRQGPAGELFF. The CDR3 DNA follows: TGTGCCAGCAGTATGAGACAGGGTCCCGCCGGGGAGCTGTTTTTT.

J is TRBJ1-5 and V is TRBV10-3; 9 bases are a match to TRBD1. This CDR3 is built from 14 residues. Germline loops: CDR1 ENHRY, CDR2 SYGVKD. Trimming cost V 4 bases and J 6 bases; bases outside gene matches: 4. DNA of the CDR3: TGTGCCATCAGTGTGGAGACAGGGGGTCAGCCCCAGCATTTT. Its protein product is CAISVETGGQPQHF.

The V call is TRBV19, the J call TRBJ1-3; no definite D call. This CDR3 is 16 amino acids long. Trimming shortened V by 2 bases and J by 4 bases, and 15 bases separated the two germline ends. CDR1 is LNHDA, CDR2 SQIVND, per germline (reference sequence). CDR3 in amino acids: CASSISGRKTGNTIYF. CDR3 coding DNA: TGTGCCAGTAGTATAAGTGGCAGGAAGACCGGAAACACCATATATTTT.

This clone was seen a few times. The chain couples TRBV15 to TRBJ1-2, with TRBD1 matching over 12 bases. The CDR3 loop spans 16 amino acids. J was trimmed by 7 bases and V by 1 base; bases with no gene match: 7. Germline V gene data show CDR1 as LNHNV and CDR2 as YYDKDF (reference sequence). The CDR3 DNA reads as TGTGCCACCAGCAGAGGTTGGGGACAGGGGGCAGTTGGCTACACCTTC. It specifies CATSRGWGQGAVGYTF.

The genes are TRBV5-5 and TRBJ1-2, with D perhaps matching TRBD1 (5 bases). The V and J ends lost 4 bases and 4 bases respectively, with 17 bases between them. This CDR3 has 15 amino acids. Germline CDR1 reads SGHKS; CDR2 reads YYEKEE (reference sequence). The CDR3 coding sequence is TGTGCCAGCAGCCTCGGGGCCTGGCAGGGCTATGGCTACACCTTC. Translated, it gives CASSLGAWQGYGYTF.